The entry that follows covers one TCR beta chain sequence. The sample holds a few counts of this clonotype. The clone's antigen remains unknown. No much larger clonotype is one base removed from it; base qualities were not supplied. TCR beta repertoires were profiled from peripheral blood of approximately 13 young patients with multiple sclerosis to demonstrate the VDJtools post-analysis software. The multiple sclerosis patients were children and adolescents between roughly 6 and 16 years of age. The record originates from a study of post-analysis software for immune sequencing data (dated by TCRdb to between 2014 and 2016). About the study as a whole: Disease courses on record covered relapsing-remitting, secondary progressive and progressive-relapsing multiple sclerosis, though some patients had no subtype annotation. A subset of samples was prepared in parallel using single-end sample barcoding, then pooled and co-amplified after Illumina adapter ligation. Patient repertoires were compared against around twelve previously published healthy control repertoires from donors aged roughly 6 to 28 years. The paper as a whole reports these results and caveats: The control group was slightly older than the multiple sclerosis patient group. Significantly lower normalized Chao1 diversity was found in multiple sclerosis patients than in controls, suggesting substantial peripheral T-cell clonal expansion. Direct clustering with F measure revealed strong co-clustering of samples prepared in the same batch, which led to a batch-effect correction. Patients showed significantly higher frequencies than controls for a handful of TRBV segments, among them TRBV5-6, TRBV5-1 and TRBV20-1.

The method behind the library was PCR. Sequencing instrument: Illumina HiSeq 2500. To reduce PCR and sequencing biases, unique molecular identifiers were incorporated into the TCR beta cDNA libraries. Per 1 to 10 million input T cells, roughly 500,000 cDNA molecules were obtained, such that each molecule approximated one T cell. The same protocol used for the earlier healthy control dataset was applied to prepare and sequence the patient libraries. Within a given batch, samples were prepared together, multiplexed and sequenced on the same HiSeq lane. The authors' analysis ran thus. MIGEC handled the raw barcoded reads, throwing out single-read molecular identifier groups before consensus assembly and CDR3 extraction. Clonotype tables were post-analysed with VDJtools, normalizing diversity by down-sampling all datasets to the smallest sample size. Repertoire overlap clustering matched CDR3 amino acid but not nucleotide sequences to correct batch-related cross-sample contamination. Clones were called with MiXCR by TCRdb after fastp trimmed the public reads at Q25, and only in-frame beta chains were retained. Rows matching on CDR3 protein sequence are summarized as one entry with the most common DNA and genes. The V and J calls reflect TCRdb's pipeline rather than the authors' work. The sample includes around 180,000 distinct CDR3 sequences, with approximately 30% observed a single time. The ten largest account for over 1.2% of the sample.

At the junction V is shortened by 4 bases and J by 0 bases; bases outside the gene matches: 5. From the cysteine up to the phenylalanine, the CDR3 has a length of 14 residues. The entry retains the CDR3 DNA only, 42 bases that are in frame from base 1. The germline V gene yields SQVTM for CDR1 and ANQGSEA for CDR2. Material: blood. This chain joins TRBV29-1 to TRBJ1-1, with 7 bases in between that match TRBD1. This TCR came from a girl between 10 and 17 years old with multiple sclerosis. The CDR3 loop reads CSVGGDRMNTEAFF. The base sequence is TGCAGCGTTGGGGGGGACAGAATGAACACTGAAGCTTTCTTT.